A selection of T cell receptor beta chains follows, all from one sample in a study of shared clonotypes between healthy human individuals. The repertoire was sequenced with immunoSEQ multiplex PCR; TCRdb's copy has only in-frame clones and lacks some. This repertoire shows over 800,000 clones, 85% to 95% found once; its top ten account for about 25%. The sample was naive CD8+ T cells sorted from blood. The source of these receptors is a man in his thirties or forties in good health. Both conserved end residues are part of each CDR3. D genes are given only for firm matches. Size values are once, few and many counts, or a class for expanded clones, and some rows have none.

j_call	d_call	clone_size	v_call	cdr3_aa	cdr3_nt
TRBJ2-7	NA	NA	TRBV29-1	CSVELPGSSYEQYF	TGCAGCGTTGAGTTGCCGGGGAGCTCCTACGAGCAGTACTTC
TRBJ1-5	TRBD1	NA	TRBV7-2	CASSLIGQGINQPQHF	TGTGCCAGCAGCTTGATAGGACAGGGAATCAATCAGCCCCAGCATTTT
TRBJ2-1	NA	NA	TRBV19	CASSQTAYNEQFF	TGTGCCAGTAGCCAAACGGCCTACAATGAGCAGTTCTTC
TRBJ1-4	NA	NA	TRBV7-9	CASSLGSEKLFF	TGTGCCAGCAGCTTAGGCAGTGAAAAACTGTTTTTT
TRBJ1-2	NA	NA	TRBV7-9	CASSLAHSFDRHFGGYTF	TGTGCCAGCAGCTTAGCGCATAGTTTCGACAGACATTTTGGTGGCTACACCTTC
TRBJ2-1	NA	NA	TRBV7-9	CALPGLKGGEQFF	TGTGCGCTGCCGGGACTGAAGGGGGGAGAGCAGTTCTTC
TRBJ2-5	TRBD2	NA	TRBV7-9	CASSLLLAGGLETQYF	TGTGCCAGCAGCTTGTTGCTAGCGGGAGGATTGGAGACCCAGTACTTC
TRBJ2-1	TRBD2	NA	TRBV6-4	CASSISSGTYNEQFF	TGTGCCAGCAGTATATCTAGCGGAACCTACAATGAGCAGTTCTTC
TRBJ1-2	NA	NA	TRBV19	CASSPFGDNYGYTF	TGTGCCAGTAGTCCCTTTGGGGATAACTATGGCTACACCTTC
TRBJ2-1	NA	NA	TRBV12-5	CASGPQGAYNEQFF	TGTGCTAGTGGGCCACAGGGTGCCTACAATGAGCAGTTCTTC
TRBJ2-1	NA	NA	TRBV21-1	CASEGLAVHSYNEQFF	TGTGCCAGCGAAGGACTAGCGGTTCACTCCTACAATGAGCAGTTCTTC
TRBJ2-3	TRBD2	NA	TRBV27	CASIPYGASGTPLTDTQYF	TGTGCCAGCATCCCATACGGGGCTAGCGGGACCCCTCTCACAGATACGCAGTATTTT
TRBJ2-7	NA	NA	TRBV6-1	CASSVDWSSYEQYF	TGTGCCAGCAGTGTGGACTGGAGCTCCTACGAGCAGTACTTC
TRBJ1-1	TRBD1	NA	TRBV12-5	CASGGGTGTEAFF	TGTGCTAGTGGAGGGGGGACAGGCACTGAAGCTTTCTTT
TRBJ2-3	TRBD2	NA	TRBV14	CASSPRVRTSGQSTDTQYF	TGTGCCAGCAGCCCCCGAGTCAGGACTAGCGGACAGAGCACAGATACGCAGTATTTT
TRBJ2-5	TRBD1	NA	TRBV7-4	CASSLPGQPQETQYF	TGTGCCAGCAGCTTACCGGGACAGCCTCAAGAGACCCAGTACTTC
TRBJ1-5	TRBD1	NA	TRBV5-5	CASSSQTGLSNQPQHF	TGTGCCAGCAGCTCACAGACAGGGCTGAGCAATCAGCCCCAGCATTTT
TRBJ2-5	NA	NA	TRBV18	CASLPRPQEQETQYF	TGTGCCAGCTTACCACGGCCTCAAGAACAAGAGACCCAGTACTTC
TRBJ2-7	TRBD2	NA	TRBV7-9	CASSTPGGRGSYEQYF	TGTGCCAGCAGCACGCCGGGCGGGAGAGGCAGCTACGAGCAGTACTTC
TRBJ2-3	NA	NA	TRBV11-2	CASSSIPSREDTQYF	TGTGCCAGCAGCTCCATTCCTTCGAGGGAAGATACGCAGTATTTT
TRBJ2-5	TRBD1	NA	TRBV5-6	CASSPTGEETQYF	TGTGCCAGCAGCCCGACAGGGGAAGAGACCCAGTACTTC
TRBJ1-1	NA	NA	TRBV7-6	CASSPRPGRDTEAFF	TGTGCCAGCAGCCCCAGACCAGGGAGGGACACTGAAGCTTTCTTT
TRBJ1-2	NA	NA	TRBV30	CAWSVPGPYGYTF	TGTGCCTGGAGTGTACCGGGACCCTATGGCTACACCTTC
TRBJ1-2	TRBD1	NA	TRBV27	CASSSSHRGYGYTF	TGTGCCAGCAGTTCCAGTCACAGGGGATATGGCTACACCTTC
TRBJ2-1	NA	NA	TRBV7-3	CASSLRVTGYHNEQFF	TGTGCCAGCAGCTTAAGAGTGACGGGGTACCACAATGAGCAGTTCTTC
TRBJ2-3	NA	NA	TRBV6-5	CASGSRHTDTQYF	TGTGCCAGCGGGAGTCGACACACAGATACGCAGTATTTT
TRBJ2-3	NA	NA	TRBV7-3	CASSLGQLLTDTQYF	TGTGCCAGCAGCTTAGGGCAGTTATTGACAGATACGCAGTATTTT
TRBJ2-7	NA	NA	TRBV27	CASTSPVGEQYF	TGTGCCAGCACCAGCCCCGTCGGCGAGCAGTACTTC
TRBJ1-5	NA	NA	TRBV2	CASRRRGSNQPQHF	TGTGCCAGCAGGCGTCGGGGGAGCAATCAGCCCCAGCATTTT
TRBJ2-7	NA	few	TRBV9	CASSVSSTALYEQYF	TGTGCCAGCAGCGTATCCTCAACAGCCCTGTACGAGCAGTACTTC
TRBJ2-2	NA	once	TRBV11-2	CASSLPPLGELFF	TGTGCCAGCAGCTTACCCCCGCTGGGGGAGCTGTTTTTT
TRBJ2-1	NA	NA	TRBV9	CASSGLKNEQFF	TGTGCCAGCAGCGGTCTAAAAAATGAGCAGTTCTTC
TRBJ1-1	NA	NA	TRBV30	CAWSGLRGVRTEAFF	TGTGCCTGGAGTGGCCTGCGGGGGGTAAGGACTGAAGCTTTCTTT
TRBJ2-7	NA	NA	TRBV7-9	CASSSRVEGYEQYF	TGTGCCAGCAGCTCCCGGGTCGAGGGCTACGAGCAGTACTTC
TRBJ2-5	TRBD2	NA	TRBV30	CAWTLGLAVLGGETQYF	TGTGCCTGGACCTTGGGACTAGCGGTCCTGGGGGGAGAGACCCAGTACTTC
TRBJ2-7	NA	NA	TRBV5-5	CASSFWSYEQYF	TGTGCCAGCAGCTTCTGGAGCTACGAGCAGTACTTC
TRBJ2-1	TRBD2	NA	TRBV7-9	CASSSQREGIDEQFF	TGTGCCAGCAGCTCGCAGCGGGAGGGGATCGATGAGCAGTTCTTC
TRBJ2-3	TRBD2	NA	TRBV15	CATSSPTSGGPTDTQYF	TGTGCCACCAGCAGCCCGACTAGCGGAGGCCCCACAGATACGCAGTATTTT
TRBJ2-7	TRBD2	NA	TRBV27	CASRLGGEGYEQYF	TGTGCCAGCAGACTGGGGGGGGAAGGCTACGAGCAGTACTTC
TRBJ2-7	TRBD2	once	TRBV10-2	CASSEPSSGSKEQYF	TGCGCCAGCAGTGAGCCCTCTAGCGGGAGCAAAGAGCAGTACTTC